A single sample gave rise to the 27 T cell receptor beta chains below, sequenced in a study of siplizumab effects on memory and regulatory T cells. This table comes from immunoSEQ multiplex PCR, and its TCRdb copy is limited to in-frame clones, with some not included. Seen here are approximately 94,000 clones, approximately 97% observed once, and the top ten hold under 0.04%. The sample consisted of naive CD4+ T cells sorted from blood. The receptors here all came from a human donor in good health.

This clone was detected only once. The chain is built from TRBV7-3 and TRBJ2-7; 13 nucleotides agree with TRBD2. Germline-derived CDR1 and CDR2 are SGHTA and FQGTGA. J was trimmed by 5 bases and V by 5 bases; bases with no gene match: 6. CDR3 length: 15 residues. CDR3 in amino acids: CASSPGLAGAHEQYF. As DNA, the CDR3 is TGTGCCAGCAGCCCAGGACTAGCGGGGGCCCACGAGCAGTACTTC.

A single count supports this clone. The chain has TRBV19 and TRBJ1-5; a weak D match, TRBD1 (6 bases). Per the germline V gene, CDR1 is LNHDA and CDR2 is SQIVND (reference sequence). Trimming shortened V by 7 bases and J by 7 bases, and 17 bases separated the two germline ends. CDR3 size: 14 residues. CDR3 coding DNA: TGTGCCAGTACCCTACAGGGTACTGAGCAGCCCCAGCATTTT. It translates to CASTLQGTEQPQHF.

V gene TRBV6-5 combines with J gene TRBJ1-1; 9 bases align to TRBD1. The CDR3 contains 14 residues. The germline V gene encodes CDR1 MNHEY and CDR2 SVGAGI. The trim removed 6 bases at V and 0 bases at J, leaving 2 bases unmatched. CDR3 region: CASRGTGLNTEAFF. CDR3 nucleotide sequence: TGTGCCAGCAGAGGGACAGGGCTGAACACTGAAGCTTTCTTT.

V gene TRBV11-2 combines with J gene TRBJ1-6; TRBD1 might be the D (5 bases). There are 16 residues in the CDR3. V was pared by 4 bases and J by 0 bases, with 10 bases between. CDR1 SGHAT and CDR2 FQNNGV come from the germline V gene. CDR3 DNA: TGTGCCAGCAGCTGGGACCGGAGCTCCTATAATTCACCCCTCCACTTT. It is translated as CASSWDRSSYNSPLHF.

The chain is built from TRBV5-4 and TRBJ2-2, with 7 nucleotides matching TRBD1. CDR3 length: 15 residues. Trimming removed 0 bases from V and 7 bases from J; junction bases left unmatched: 6. CDR1 is SGHNT, CDR2 YYREEE, per germline (reference sequence). The CDR3 reads CASSLVQGVVGELFF. CDR3 DNA sequence: TGTGCCAGCAGCTTGGTTCAGGGGGTGGTCGGGGAGCTGTTTTTT.

This clone was detected a few times. The chain recombines TRBV28 with TRBJ1-1; a weak D match, TRBD1 (5 bases). CDR1 is MDHEN, CDR2 SYDVKM, per germline. The V and J ends lost 1 base and 7 bases respectively, with 13 bases between them. This CDR3 is 14 amino acids long. CDR3 nucleotide sequence: TGTGCCAGCAGTTTATCATTGTCGGGGGATGAAGCTTTCTTT. Translating gives CASSLSLSGDEAFF.

The chain employs TRBV15 and TRBJ2-2; TRBD1 matches at 7 bases. The germline gives CDR1 LNHNV, CDR2 YYDKDF (reference sequence). This CDR3 contains 15 residues. The junction had 8 bases not matched to a gene; V was cut back by 2 bases and J by 8 bases. This chain's CDR3 is CATSRPLQGLGELFF. The CDR3 nucleotides are TGTGCCACCAGCAGACCTCTACAGGGGTTAGGGGAGCTGTTTTTT.

This clone was observed a single time. The chain combines TRBV6-5 with TRBJ1-1; weak D call: TRBD1 (5 bases). This CDR3 spans 13 amino acids. Germline V gene lookup returns CDR1 MNHEY and CDR2 SVGAGI. Trimming took off 5 bases at V and 1 base at J, with 8 bases between the two ends. The CDR3: CASSNGQNTEAFF. CDR3 bases: TGTGCCAGCAGTAACGGACAGAACACTGAAGCTTTCTTT.

The rearrangement uses TRBV5-1 and TRBJ2-7; 8 bases agree with TRBD1. The CDR3 loop spans 15 amino acids. J gave up 4 bases and V 0 bases, and 6 bases lay outside the gene matches. Per germline, CDR1 SGHRS and CDR2 YFSETQ. The CDR3 sequence is CASSLVAGGAYEQYF. CDR3 nucleotides: TGCGCCAGCAGCTTGGTGGCAGGGGGCGCGTACGAGCAGTACTTC.

The chain links TRBV7-3 to TRBJ1-1, with D unclear. CDR1 and CDR2 from the germline V gene are SGHTA and FQGTGA. Deletions cut 4 bases from V and 5 bases from J, with 20 bases between. The CDR3 covers 16 residues. The CDR3 coding sequence is TGTGCCAGCAGCTCCTCTCGCAGCTTGGGGAATACTGAAGCTTTCTTT. This gives the protein CASSSSRSLGNTEAFF.

This chain links TRBV5-1 with TRBJ2-3; D gene ambiguous. Germline V gene data show CDR1 as SGHRS and CDR2 as YFSETQ. Trimming took 7 bases from V and 4 from J, leaving 13 bases between them. The CDR3 contains 13 residues. The DNA for the CDR3 is TGCGCCAGCCTACAGTTAGGGTCAGATACGCAGTATTTT. Translating it yields CASLQLGSDTQYF. The full variable domain, its missing parts supplied by reference TRBV5-1 and TRBJ2-3, is KAGVTQTPRYLIKTRGQQVTLSCSPISGHRSVSWYQQTPGQGLQFLFEYFSETQRNKGNFPGRFSGRQFSNSRSEMNVSTLELGDSALYLCASLQLGSDTQYFGPGTRLTVL.

The chain is built from TRBV19 and TRBJ1-3; D gene ambiguous. Between the trimmed V and J ends, which lost 3 bases and 8 bases, there was a span of 17 bases. CDR3 size: 15 residues. Germline V gene lookup returns CDR1 LNHDA and CDR2 SQIVND (reference sequence). The CDR3 protein is CASSISWHPRDTIYF. Here the CDR3 DNA reads TGTGCCAGTAGTATTTCGTGGCACCCGCGGGACACCATATATTTT.

The chain couples TRBV19 to TRBJ2-7; TRBD1 matches at 11 bases. V lost 7 bases, J lost 2 bases, and 4 bases stayed unmatched. In germline, CDR1 is LNHDA, CDR2 SQIVND (reference sequence). This CDR3 contains 14 residues. CDR3 nucleotides: TGTGCCAGTACCACGGGACAGGGGGCCTACGAGCAGTACTTC. It translates to CASTTGQGAYEQYF.

This clone showed up just once. The chain couples TRBV7-2 to TRBJ2-7; a weak D match, TRBD1 (5 bases). The CDR3 length is 16 residues. V was pared by 5 bases and J by 1 base, with 18 bases between. The germline V gene has CDR1 SGHTA and CDR2 FQGNSA. CDR3 sequence reads: CASSPRLQVISYEQYF. The CDR3 bases are TGTGCCAGCAGCCCCCGGTTACAGGTTATATCCTACGAGCAGTACTTC.

This clone was recorded only once. The V call is TRBV7-8, the J call TRBJ1-1; no reliable D call. Germline V gives CDR1 SGHVS, CDR2 FQNEAQ. V lost 5 bases and J lost 2, with 9 bases in between. This CDR3 spans 13 amino acids. CDR3 in amino acids: CASSAHGNTEAFF. The CDR3 DNA sequence: TGTGCCAGCAGCGCACACGGAAACACTGAAGCTTTCTTT.

The chain carries TRBV7-9 and TRBJ1-1; 10 positions match TRBD1. The CDR3 has 15 amino acids. Germline assignment: CDR1 SEHNR and CDR2 FQNEAQ (reference sequence). Trimming removed 5 bases from V and 4 bases from J; junction bases left unmatched: 7. CDR3 nucleotides: TGTGCCAGCAGCGGAGACCGGGACAGGGGCACTGAAGCTTTCTTT. This codes for CASSGDRDRGTEAFF.

The chain has TRBV2 and TRBJ2-2; tentatively, D is TRBD1 (6 bases). Germline V CDR1 and CDR2: SNHLY, FYNNEI. This CDR3 comprises 15 residues. V was clipped by 6 bases and J by 4 bases, with 15 bases between them. The DNA for the CDR3 is TGTGCCAGCAGGCAAACCGGGACACTCACCGGGGAGCTGTTTTTT. It specifies CASRQTGTLTGELFF.

A single count supports this clone. The gene calls are TRBV2 and TRBJ1-4; maybe TRBD1 (6 bases). CDR3 size: 14 residues. V lost 1 base, J lost 8 bases, and 11 bases lay in between. Germline V gene data show CDR1 as SNHLY and CDR2 as FYNNEI. The DNA for the CDR3 is TGTGCCAGCAGTGAAGGCAGGGGAAGGGAAAAACTGTTTTTT. This translates into CASSEGRGREKLFF.

The sample holds one count of this clone. V usage is TRBV5-6 and J usage is TRBJ2-1; 8 bases map to TRBD2. The trim removed 2 bases at V and 4 bases at J, leaving 5 bases unmatched. This CDR3 has 15 residues. Germline CDR1 reads SGHDT; CDR2 reads YYEEEE. CDR3 coding DNA: TGTGCCAGCAGCTTCGCTAGCGGGCTATACAATGAGCAGTTCTTC. It is translated as CASSFASGLYNEQFF. The full variable domain, rest sourced from reference TRBV5-6 and TRBJ2-1, is DAGVTQSPTHLIKTRGQQVTLRCSPKSGHDTVSWYQQALGQGPQFIFQYYEEEERQRGNFPDRFSGHQFPNYSSELNVNALLLGDSALYLCASSFASGLYNEQFFGPGTRLTVL.

In this sample, this clone turned up once. The V gene is TRBV7-2, the J gene TRBJ2-1; 9 bases fit TRBD2. V lost 2 bases to trimming and J lost 3 bases; unmatched junction nucleotides: 11. The germline V gene has CDR1 SGHTA and CDR2 FQGNSA. This CDR3 contains 18 residues. CDR3 region: CASSLRGLAGRNYNEQFF. The CDR3, as DNA: TGTGCCAGCAGCTTAAGGGGGCTAGCGGGGCGGAACTACAATGAGCAGTTCTTC.

The rearrangement links TRBV10-2 to TRBJ2-7; the D is unclear. Germline loops: CDR1 WSHSY, CDR2 SAAADI. CDR3 length equals 15 residues. V was cut by 6 bases and J by 2 bases, with 17 bases left in between. The DNA of the CDR3 is TGCGCCAGCAGAGGGCTGGGGAATTTCCCCTACGAGCAGTACTTC. Translation gives CASRGLGNFPYEQYF.

J is TRBJ1-2 and V is TRBV4-2; D possibly corresponds to TRBD1 (5 bases). With 0 bases removed from V and 5 bases from J, the gap between germline ends came to 16 bases. The germline V gene has CDR1 LGHNA and CDR2 YNFKEQ. This CDR3 has 16 amino acids. CDR3 in amino acids: CASSQELGTALYGYTF. The DNA of the CDR3 is TGTGCCAGCAGCCAAGAGCTGGGGACGGCACTTTATGGCTACACCTTC.

The chain links TRBV29-1 to TRBJ1-2; TRBD1 agrees at 8 bases. V gave up 6 bases and J gave up 6 bases; unmatched junction bases: 12. The germline V gene has CDR1 SQVTM and CDR2 ANQGSEA. The CDR3 length is 14 residues. The CDR3 nucleotides are TGCAGCGTCGGTACAGGGGGGTTGGGTCATGGCTACACCTTC. As protein: CSVGTGGLGHGYTF.

J is TRBJ2-5 and V is TRBV5-1; D remains unclear. Per the germline V gene, CDR1 is SGHRS and CDR2 is YFSETQ. The V and J ends lost 0 bases and 7 bases respectively, with 4 bases between them. The CDR3 spans 11 residues. The CDR3 DNA reads TGCGCCAGCAGCTTGGAAGTGACCCAGTACTTC. It specifies CASSLEVTQYF. Variable domain in full (rest from reference TRBV5-1 and TRBJ2-5): KAGVTQTPRYLIKTRGQQVTLSCSPISGHRSVSWYQQTPGQGLQFLFEYFSETQRNKGNFPGRFSGRQFSNSRSEMNVSTLELGDSALYLCASSLEVTQYFGPGTRLLVL.

For the CDR3, the DNA is TGTGCCAGCAGCGTAGGGAGGGTCGACCTTTATGGCTACACCTTC. Protein product: CASSVGRVDLYGYTF. The genes are TRBV9 and TRBJ1-2; the D is unclear. The germline V gene encodes CDR1 SGDLS and CDR2 YYNGEE. V was cut by 0 bases and J by 5 bases, with 14 bases left in between. This CDR3 region has 15 residues. Full variable domain (outside the CDR3, taken from reference TRBV9 and TRBJ1-2): DSGVTQTPKHLITATGQRVTLRCSPRSGDLSVYWYQQSLDQGLQFLIQYYNGEERAKGNILERFSAQQFPDLHSELNLSSLELGDSALYFCASSVGRVDLYGYTFGSGTRLTVV.

The chain employs TRBV11-1 and TRBJ1-1; D is perhaps TRBD1 (5 bases). This CDR3 is built from 15 residues. From germline, CDR1 is SGHAT and CDR2 FQDESV (reference sequence). Trimming shortened V by 4 bases and J by 4 bases, and 16 bases separated the two germline ends. Here the CDR3 DNA reads TGTGCCAGCAGCTGGGGCCCGGTGGGTGGCACTGAAGCTTTCTTT. Protein: CASSWGPVGGTEAFF.

This chain uses TRBV9 with TRBJ2-5; D possibly matches TRBD1 or TRBD2 (6 bases each). This CDR3 has 15 residues. Trimming cost V 1 base and J 5 bases, with 15 bases left between them. Germline V gene data show CDR1 as SGDLS and CDR2 as YYNGEE. The DNA of the CDR3 is TGTGCCAGCAGCGTAAGGGGGGACCAATATGAGACCCAGTACTTC. Its translation: CASSVRGDQYETQYF.